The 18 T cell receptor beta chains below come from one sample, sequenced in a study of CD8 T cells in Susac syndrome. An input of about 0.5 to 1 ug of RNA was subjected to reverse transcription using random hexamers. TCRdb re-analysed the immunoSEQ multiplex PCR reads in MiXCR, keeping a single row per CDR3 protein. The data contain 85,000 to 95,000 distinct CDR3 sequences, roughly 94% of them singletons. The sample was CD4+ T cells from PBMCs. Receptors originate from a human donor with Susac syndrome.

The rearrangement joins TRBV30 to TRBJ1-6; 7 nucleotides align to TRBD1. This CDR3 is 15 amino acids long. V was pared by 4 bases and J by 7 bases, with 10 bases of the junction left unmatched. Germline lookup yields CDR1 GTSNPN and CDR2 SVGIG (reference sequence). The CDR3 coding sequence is TGTGCCTGGACCGCCCGACAGGGAAGAAATTCACCCCTCCACTTT. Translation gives CAWTARQGRNSPLHF.

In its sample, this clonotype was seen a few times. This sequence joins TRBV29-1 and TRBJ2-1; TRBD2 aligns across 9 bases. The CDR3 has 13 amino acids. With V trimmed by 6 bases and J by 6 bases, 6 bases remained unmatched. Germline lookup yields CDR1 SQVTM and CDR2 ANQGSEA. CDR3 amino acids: CSVSSGVRNEQFF. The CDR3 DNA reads TGCAGCGTGTCTAGCGGGGTCCGCAATGAGCAGTTCTTC.

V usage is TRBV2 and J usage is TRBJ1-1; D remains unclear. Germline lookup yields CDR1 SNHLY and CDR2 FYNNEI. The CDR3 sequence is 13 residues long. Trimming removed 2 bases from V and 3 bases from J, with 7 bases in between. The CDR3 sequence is CASSEREYTEAFF. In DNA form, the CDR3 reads TGTGCCAGCAGTGAACGGGAGTACACTGAAGCTTTCTTT.

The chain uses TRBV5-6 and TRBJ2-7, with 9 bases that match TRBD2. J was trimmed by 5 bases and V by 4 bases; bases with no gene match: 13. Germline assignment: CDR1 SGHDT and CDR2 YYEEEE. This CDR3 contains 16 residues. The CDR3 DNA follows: TGTGCCAGCAGCGGGTACACCGGGACTAGCTTCGACGAGCAGTACTTC. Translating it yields CASSGYTGTSFDEQYF.

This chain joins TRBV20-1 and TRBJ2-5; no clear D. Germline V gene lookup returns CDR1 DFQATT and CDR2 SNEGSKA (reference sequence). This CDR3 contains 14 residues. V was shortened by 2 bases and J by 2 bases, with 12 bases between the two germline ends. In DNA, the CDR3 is TGCAGTGCTAGAAGGCCAAACTCGCAAGAGACCCAGTACTTC. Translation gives CSARRPNSQETQYF.

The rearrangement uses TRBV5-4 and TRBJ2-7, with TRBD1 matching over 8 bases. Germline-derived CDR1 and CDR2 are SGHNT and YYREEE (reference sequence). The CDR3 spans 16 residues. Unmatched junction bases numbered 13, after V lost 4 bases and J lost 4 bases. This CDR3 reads CASSPITGTGLYEQYF. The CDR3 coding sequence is TGTGCCAGCAGCCCAATTACCGGGACAGGACTTTACGAGCAGTACTTC.

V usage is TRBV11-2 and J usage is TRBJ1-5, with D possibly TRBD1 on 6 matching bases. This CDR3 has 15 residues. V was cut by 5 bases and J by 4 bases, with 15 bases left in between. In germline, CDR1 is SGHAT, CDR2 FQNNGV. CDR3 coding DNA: TGTGCCAGCAGCCCAGCAGGGGTAGTGAATCAGCCCCAGCATTTT. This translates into CASSPAGVVNQPQHF.

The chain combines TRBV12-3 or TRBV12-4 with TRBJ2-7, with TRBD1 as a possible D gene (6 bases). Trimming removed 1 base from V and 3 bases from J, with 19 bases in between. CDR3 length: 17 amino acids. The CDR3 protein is CASSLGVTGHRYYEQYF. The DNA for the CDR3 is TGTGCCAGCAGTTTAGGTGTAACGGGACACCGATACTACGAGCAGTACTTC.

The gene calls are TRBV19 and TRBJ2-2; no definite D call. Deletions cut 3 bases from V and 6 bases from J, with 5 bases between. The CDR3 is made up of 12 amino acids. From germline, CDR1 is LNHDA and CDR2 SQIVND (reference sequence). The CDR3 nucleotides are TGTGCCAGTAGTATGCAGGCCGGGGAGCTGTTTTTT. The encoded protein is CASSMQAGELFF.

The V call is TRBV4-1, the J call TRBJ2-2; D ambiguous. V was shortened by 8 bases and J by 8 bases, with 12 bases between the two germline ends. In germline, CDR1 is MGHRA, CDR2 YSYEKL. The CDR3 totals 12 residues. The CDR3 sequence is CASAKGRGELFF. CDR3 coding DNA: TGCGCCAGCGCCAAAGGAAGGGGGGAGCTGTTTTTT.

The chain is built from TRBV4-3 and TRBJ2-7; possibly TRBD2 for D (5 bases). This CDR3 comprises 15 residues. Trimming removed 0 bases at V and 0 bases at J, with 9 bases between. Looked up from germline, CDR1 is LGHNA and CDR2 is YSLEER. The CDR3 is CASSQDLRGSYEQYF. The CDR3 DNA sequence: TGCGCCAGCAGCCAAGATTTACGGGGCTCCTACGAGCAGTACTTC.

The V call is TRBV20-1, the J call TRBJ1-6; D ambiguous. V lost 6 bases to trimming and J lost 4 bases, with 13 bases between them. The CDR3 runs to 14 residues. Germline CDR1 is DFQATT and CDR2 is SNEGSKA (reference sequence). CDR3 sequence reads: CSATPTRYNSPLHF. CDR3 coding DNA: TGCAGTGCAACACCGACACGTTATAATTCACCCCTCCACTTT.

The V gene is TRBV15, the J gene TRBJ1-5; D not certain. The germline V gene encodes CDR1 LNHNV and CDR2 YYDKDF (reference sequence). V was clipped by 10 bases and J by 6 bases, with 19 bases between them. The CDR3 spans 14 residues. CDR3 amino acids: CANLTRGMTQPQHF. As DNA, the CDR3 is TGTGCCAACCTTACGCGGGGTATGACTCAGCCCCAGCATTTT.

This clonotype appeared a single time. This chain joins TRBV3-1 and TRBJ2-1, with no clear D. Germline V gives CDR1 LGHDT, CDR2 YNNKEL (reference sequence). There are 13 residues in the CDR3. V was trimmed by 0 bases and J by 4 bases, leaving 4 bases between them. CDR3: CASSQDTYNEQFF. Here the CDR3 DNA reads TGTGCCAGCAGCCAAGACACTTACAATGAGCAGTTCTTC.

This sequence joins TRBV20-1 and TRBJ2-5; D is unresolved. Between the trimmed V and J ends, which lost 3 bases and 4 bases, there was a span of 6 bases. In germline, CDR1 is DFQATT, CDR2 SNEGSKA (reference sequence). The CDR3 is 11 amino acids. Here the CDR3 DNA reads TGCAGTGCTAGGAGTCCAGAGACCCAGTACTTC. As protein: CSARSPETQYF.

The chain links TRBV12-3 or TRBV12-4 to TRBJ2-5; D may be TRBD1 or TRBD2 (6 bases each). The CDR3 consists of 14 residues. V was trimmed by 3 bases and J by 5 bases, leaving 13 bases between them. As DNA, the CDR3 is TGTGCCAGCAGTTTCGTGCGGGGACACGAGACCCAGTACTTC. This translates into CASSFVRGHETQYF.

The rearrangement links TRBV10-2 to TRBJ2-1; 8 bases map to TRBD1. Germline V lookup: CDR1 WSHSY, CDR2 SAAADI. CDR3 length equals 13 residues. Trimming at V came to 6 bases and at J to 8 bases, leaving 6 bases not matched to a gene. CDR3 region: CASRGQVGHEQFF. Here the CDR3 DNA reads TGCGCCAGCAGGGGACAGGTGGGCCATGAGCAGTTCTTC.

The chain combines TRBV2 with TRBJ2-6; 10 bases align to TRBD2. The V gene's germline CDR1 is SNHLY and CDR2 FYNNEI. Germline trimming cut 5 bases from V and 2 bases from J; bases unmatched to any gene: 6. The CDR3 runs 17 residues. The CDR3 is CASSPIAGGTGANVLTF. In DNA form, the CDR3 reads TGTGCCAGCAGTCCCATAGCGGGGGGCACTGGGGCCAACGTCCTGACTTTC.